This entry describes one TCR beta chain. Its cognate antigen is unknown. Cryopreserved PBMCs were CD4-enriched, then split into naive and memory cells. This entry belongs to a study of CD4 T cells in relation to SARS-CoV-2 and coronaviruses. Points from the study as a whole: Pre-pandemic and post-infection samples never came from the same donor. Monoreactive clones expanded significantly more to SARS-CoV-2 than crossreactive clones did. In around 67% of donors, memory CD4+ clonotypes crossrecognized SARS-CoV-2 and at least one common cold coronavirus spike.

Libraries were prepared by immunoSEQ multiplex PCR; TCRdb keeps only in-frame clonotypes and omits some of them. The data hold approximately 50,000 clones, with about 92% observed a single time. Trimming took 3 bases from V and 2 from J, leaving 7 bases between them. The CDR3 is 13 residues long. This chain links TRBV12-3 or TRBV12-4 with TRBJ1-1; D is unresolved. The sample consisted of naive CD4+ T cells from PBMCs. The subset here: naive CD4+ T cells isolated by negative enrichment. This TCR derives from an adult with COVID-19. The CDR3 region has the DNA TGTGCCAGCAGTTTCGCAGGAAACACTGAAGCTTTCTTT. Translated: CASSFAGNTEAFF.